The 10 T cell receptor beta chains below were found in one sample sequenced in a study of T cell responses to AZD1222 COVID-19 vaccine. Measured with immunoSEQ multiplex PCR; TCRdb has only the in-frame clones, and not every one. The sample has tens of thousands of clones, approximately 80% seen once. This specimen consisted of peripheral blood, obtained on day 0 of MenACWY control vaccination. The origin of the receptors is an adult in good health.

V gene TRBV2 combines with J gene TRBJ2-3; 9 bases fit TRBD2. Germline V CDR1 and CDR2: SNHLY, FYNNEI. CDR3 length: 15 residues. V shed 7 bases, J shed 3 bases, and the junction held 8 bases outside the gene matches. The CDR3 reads CASKTSGWETDTQYF. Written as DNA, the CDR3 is TGTGCCAGCAAGACTAGCGGATGGGAGACAGATACGCAGTATTTT. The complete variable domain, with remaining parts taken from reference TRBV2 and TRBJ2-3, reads EPEVTQTPSHQVTQMGQEVILRCVPISNHLYFYWYRQILGQKVEFLVSFYNNEISEKSEIFDDQFSVERPDGSNFTLKIRSTKLEDSAMYFCASKTSGWETDTQYFGPGTRLTVL.

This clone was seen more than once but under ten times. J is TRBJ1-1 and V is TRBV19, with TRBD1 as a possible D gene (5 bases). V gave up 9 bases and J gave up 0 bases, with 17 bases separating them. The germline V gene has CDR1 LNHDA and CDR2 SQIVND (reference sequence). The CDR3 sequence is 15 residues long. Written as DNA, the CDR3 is TGTGCCAGCCGACCGGACGGGACCCTGAACACTGAAGCTTTCTTT. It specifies CASRPDGTLNTEAFF.

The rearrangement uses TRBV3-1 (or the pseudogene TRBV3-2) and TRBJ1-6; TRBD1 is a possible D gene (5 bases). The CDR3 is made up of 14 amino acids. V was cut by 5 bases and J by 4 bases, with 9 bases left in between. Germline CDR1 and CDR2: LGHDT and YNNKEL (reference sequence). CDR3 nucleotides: TGTGCCAGCAGCTGGGACGGTTATAATTCACCCCTCCACTTT. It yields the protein CASSWDGYNSPLHF.

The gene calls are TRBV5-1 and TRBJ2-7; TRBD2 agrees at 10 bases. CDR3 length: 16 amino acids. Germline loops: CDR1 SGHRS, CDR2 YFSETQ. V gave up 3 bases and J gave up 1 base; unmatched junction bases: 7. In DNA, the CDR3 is TGCGCCAGCAGCTGGACACTAGCGGGGCTATCCTACGAGCAGTACTTC. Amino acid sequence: CASSWTLAGLSYEQYF. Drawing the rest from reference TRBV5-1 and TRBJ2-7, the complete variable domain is KAGVTQTPRYLIKTRGQQVTLSCSPISGHRSVSWYQQTPGQGLQFLFEYFSETQRNKGNFPGRFSGRQFSNSRSEMNVSTLELGDSALYLCASSWTLAGLSYEQYFGPGTRLTVT.

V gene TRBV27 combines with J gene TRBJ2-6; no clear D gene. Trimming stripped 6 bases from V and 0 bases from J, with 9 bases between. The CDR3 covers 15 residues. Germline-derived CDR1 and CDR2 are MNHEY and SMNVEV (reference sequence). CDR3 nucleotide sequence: TGTGCCAGCAGCCCTTACAACTCTGGGGCCAACGTCCTGACTTTC. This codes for CASSPYNSGANVLTF.

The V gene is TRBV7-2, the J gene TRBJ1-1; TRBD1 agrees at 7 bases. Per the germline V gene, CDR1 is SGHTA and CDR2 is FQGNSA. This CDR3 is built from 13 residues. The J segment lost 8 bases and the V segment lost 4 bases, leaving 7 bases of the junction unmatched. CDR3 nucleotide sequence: TGTGCCAGCAGCTGGAAAAGACAGGGAGAAGCTTTCTTT. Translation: CASSWKRQGEAFF.

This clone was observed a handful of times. Here the CDR3 reads CASSDGYSYNEQFF. CDR3 sequence (DNA): TGTGCCAGCAGTGACGGGTACTCGTACAATGAGCAGTTCTTC. The chain couples TRBV6-1 to TRBJ2-1, with D hard to call. The CDR3 runs to 14 residues. Germline V gene data show CDR1 as MNHNS and CDR2 as SASEGT. V was cut by 3 bases and J by 4 bases, with 10 bases left in between.

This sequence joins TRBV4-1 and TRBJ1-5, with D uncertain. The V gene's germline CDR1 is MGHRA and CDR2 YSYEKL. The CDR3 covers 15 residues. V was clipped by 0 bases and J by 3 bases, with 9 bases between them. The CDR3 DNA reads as TGCGCCAGCAGCCAAGATGACGGCGACAATCAGCCCCAGCATTTT. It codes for CASSQDDGDNQPQHF.

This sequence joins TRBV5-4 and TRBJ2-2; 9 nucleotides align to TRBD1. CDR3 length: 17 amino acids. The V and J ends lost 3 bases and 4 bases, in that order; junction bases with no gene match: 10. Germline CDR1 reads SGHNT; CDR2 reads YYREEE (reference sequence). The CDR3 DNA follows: TGTGCCAGCAGCTCCGACAGGGGGTTAGTCAGCACCGGGGAGCTGTTTTTT. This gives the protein CASSSDRGLVSTGELFF.

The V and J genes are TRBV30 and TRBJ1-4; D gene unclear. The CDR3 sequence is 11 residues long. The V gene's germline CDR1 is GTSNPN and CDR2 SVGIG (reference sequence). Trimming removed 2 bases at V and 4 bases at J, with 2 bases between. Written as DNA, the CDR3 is TGTGCCTGGAGTAGTAATGAAAAACTGTTTTTT. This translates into CAWSSNEKLFF.